The sequence of this T cell receptor beta chain was determined in a study of T cells in Graves' hyperthyroidism and ophthalmopathy. The wider study: Once the initial diagnosis was made, peripheral blood was obtained before any treatment. Study-level results: The model made its ophthalmopathy prediction, and onset followed a median 6.5 months later.

Thyroid ultrasound and orbital computed tomography, with clinical symptoms and serum thyroxine and TRAb, informed diagnoses. Trimming took off 10 bases at V and 1 base at J, with 17 bases between the two ends. Germline V gives CDR1 SGHRS, CDR2 YFSETQ. The CDR3 contains 14 residues. Amplification yielded TCR beta CDR3 regions, with RNA transcripts as the source. In the first-round RT-PCR of the TCR CDR3, the HTBI primer set was used. TCRdb redid the calling of the multiplex PCR reads with MiXCR, one entry per CDR3 protein. Here the sample spans over 550,000 distinct CDR3 sequences, over 15% being singletons. This clonotype has ten or more counts. Its antigen is currently unknown.

The source is a woman in her late teens or twenties with Graves' hyperthyroidism. The rearrangement joins TRBV5-1 to TRBJ1-1, with D perhaps matching TRBD1 (6 bases). Sequencing was performed on blood. The CDR3 protein is CASSWGHQNTEAFF. The CDR3 DNA reads as TGCGCCTCCTCGTGGGGACACCAGAACACTGAAGCTTTCTTT.